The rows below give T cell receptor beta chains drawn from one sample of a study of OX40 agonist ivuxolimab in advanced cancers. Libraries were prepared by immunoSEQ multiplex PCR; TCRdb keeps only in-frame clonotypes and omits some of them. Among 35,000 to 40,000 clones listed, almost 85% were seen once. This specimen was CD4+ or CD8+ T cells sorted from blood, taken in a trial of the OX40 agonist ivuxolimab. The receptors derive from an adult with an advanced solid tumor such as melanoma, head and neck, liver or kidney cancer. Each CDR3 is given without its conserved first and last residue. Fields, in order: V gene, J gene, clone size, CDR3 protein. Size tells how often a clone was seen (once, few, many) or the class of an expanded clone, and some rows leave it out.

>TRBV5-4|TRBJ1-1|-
ASSLVAGGYTEAF
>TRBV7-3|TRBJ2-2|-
ASRSGRGAGELF
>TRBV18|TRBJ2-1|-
ASARPQGEQF
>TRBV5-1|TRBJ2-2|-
ASSLVAGNTGELF
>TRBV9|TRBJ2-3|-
ASSASGRDTQY
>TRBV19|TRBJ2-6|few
ASSKGQADSGANVLT
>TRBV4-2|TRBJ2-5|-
ASSRELADQETQY
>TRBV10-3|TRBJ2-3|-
AISESDSRTDTQY
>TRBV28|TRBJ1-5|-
ASSAPGYGQPQH
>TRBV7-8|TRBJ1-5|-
ASSLWRSKSNQPQH
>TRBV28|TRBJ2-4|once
ASSSAVGTSGSGAKNIQY
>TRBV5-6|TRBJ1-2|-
ASSLGGGIGYT
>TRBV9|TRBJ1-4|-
ASSVGPGQTNEKLF
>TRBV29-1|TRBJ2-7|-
SVVGGSSYEQY
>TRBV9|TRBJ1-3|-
ASSVGGGFGNTIY
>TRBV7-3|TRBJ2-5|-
ASSLGPIETQY
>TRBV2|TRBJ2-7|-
ASTTGGEYEQY
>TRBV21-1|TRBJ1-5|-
ASSREGNSNQPQH
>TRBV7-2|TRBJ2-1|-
ASRGTGPLEQF
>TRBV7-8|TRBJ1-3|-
ASSFTGGGAGNTIY
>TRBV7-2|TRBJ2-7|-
ASSLDTRVWGEQY
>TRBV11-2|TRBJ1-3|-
ASSPKNTIY
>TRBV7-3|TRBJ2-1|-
ASSFDRISSYNEQF
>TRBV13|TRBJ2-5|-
ASSLRLAGGLETQY
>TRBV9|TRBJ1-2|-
ASSVVSRGTKNYGYT
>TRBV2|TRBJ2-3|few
ASTEAETDTQY
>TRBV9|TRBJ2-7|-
ASSVVPGAYEQY
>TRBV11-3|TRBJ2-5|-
ASSRRQGSLETQY
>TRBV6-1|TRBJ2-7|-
ASSFPGEQY